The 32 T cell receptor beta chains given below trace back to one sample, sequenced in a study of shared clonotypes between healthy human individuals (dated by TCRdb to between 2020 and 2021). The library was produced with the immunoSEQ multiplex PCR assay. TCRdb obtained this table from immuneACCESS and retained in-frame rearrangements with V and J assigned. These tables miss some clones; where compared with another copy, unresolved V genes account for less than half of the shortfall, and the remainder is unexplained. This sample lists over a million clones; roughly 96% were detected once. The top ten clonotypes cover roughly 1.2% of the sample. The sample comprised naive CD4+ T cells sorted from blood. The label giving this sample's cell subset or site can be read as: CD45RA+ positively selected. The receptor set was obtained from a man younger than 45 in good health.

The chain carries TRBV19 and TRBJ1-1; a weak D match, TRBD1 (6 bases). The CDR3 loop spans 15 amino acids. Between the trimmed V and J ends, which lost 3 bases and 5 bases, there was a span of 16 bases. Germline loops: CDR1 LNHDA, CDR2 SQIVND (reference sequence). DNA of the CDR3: TGTGCCAGTAGTATGGGGGGCGGATTCGGAACTGAAGCTTTCTTT. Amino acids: CASSMGGGFGTEAFF.

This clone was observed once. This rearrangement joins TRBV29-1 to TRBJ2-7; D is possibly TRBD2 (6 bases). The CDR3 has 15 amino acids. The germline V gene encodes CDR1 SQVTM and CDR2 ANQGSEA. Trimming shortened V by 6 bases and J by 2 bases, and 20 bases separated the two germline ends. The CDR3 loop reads CSVGGLLAETYEQYF. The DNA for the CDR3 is TGCAGCGTGGGAGGACTTTTGGCGGAAACCTACGAGCAGTACTTC.

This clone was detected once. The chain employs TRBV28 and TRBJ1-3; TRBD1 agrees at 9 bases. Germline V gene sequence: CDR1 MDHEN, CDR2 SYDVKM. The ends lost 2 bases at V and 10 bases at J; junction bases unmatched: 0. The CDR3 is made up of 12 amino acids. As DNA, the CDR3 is TGTGCCAGCAGTTTAGGACAGGGGACCATATATTTT. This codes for CASSLGQGTIYF.

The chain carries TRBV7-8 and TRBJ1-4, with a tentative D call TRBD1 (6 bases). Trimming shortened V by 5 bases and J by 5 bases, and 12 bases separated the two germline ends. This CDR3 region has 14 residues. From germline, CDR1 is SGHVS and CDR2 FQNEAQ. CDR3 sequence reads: CASSHGQWNEKLFF. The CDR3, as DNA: TGTGCCAGCAGCCATGGACAGTGGAATGAAAAACTGTTTTTT.

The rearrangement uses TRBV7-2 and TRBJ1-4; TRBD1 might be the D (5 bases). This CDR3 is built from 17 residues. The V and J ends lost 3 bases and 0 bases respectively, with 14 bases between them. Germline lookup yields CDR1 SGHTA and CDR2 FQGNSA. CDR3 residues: CASSFRVTPATNEKLFF. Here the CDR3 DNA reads TGTGCCAGCAGCTTCAGGGTAACTCCGGCAACTAATGAAAAACTGTTTTTT.

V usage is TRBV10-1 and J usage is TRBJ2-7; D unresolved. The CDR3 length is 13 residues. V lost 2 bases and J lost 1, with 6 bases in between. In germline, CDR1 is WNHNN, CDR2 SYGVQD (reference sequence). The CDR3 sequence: CASSETLSYEQYF. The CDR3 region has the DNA TGCGCCAGCAGTGAGACTTTGTCCTACGAGCAGTACTTC.

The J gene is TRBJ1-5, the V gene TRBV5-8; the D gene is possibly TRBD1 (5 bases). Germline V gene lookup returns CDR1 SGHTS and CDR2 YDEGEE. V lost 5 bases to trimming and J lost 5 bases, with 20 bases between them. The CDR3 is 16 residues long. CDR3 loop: CASSLLAQGGYQPQHF. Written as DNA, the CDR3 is TGTGCCAGCAGTCTCCTTGCGCAGGGAGGCTATCAGCCCCAGCATTTT.

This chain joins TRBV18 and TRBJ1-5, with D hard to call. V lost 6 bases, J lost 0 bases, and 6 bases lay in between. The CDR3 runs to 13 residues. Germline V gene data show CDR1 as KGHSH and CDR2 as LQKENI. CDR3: CASSADSNQPQHF. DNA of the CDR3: TGTGCCAGCTCGGCAGATAGCAATCAGCCCCAGCATTTT.

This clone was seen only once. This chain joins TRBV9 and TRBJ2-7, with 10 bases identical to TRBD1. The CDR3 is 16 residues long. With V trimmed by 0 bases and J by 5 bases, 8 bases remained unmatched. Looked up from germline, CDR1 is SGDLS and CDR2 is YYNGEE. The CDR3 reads CASSVALGQGMHEQYF. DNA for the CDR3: TGTGCCAGCAGCGTAGCTCTGGGACAGGGGATGCACGAGCAGTACTTC. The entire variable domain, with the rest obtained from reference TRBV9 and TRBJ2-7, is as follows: DSGVTQTPKHLITATGQRVTLRCSPRSGDLSVYWYQQSLDQGLQFLIQYYNGEERAKGNILERFSAQQFPDLHSELNLSSLELGDSALYFCASSVALGQGMHEQYFGPGTRLTVT.

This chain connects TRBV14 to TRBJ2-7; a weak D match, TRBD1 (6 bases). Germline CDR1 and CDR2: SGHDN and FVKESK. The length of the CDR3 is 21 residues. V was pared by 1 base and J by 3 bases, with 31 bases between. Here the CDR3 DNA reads TGTGCCAGCAGCCAAGTTTGGGGGCTAAATCAACCGGGCGTCTCGGTCTACGAGCAGTACTTC. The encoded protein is CASSQVWGLNQPGVSVYEQYF. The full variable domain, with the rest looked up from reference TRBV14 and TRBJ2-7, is EAGVTQFPSHSVIEKGQTVTLRCDPISGHDNLYWYRRVMGKEIKFLLHFVKESKQDESGMPNNRFLAERTGGTYSTLKVQPAELEDSGVYFCASSQVWGLNQPGVSVYEQYFGPGTRLTVT.

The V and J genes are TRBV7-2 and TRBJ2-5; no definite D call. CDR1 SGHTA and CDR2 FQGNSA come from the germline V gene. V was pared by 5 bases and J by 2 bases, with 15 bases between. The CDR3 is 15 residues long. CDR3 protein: CASSLPQFAQETQYF. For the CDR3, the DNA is TGTGCCAGCAGCCTCCCCCAATTTGCTCAAGAGACCCAGTACTTC.

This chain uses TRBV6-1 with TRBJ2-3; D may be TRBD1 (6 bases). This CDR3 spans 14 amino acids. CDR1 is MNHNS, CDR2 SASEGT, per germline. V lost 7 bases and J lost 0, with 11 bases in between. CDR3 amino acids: CASIPGQSTDTQYF. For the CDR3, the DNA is TGTGCCAGCATTCCGGGACAAAGCACAGATACGCAGTATTTT.

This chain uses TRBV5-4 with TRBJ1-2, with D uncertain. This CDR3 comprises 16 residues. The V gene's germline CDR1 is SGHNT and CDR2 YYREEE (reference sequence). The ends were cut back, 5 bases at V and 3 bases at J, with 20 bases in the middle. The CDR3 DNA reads TGTGCCAGCAGTTTGATGAGCCCTACTATGGACTATGGCTACACCTTC. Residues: CASSLMSPTMDYGYTF.

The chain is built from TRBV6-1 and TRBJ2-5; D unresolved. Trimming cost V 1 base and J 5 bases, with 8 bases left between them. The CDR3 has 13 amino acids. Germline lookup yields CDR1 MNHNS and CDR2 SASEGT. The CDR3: CASSEVGRETQYF. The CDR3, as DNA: TGTGCCAGCAGTGAAGTGGGTCGGGAGACCCAGTACTTC.

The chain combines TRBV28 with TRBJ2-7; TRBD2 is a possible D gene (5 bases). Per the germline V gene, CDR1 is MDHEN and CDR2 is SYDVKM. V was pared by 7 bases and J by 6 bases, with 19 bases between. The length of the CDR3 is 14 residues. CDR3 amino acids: CASNIGGLPPEQYF. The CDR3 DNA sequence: TGTGCCAGCAACATTGGAGGCCTGCCCCCCGAGCAGTACTTC. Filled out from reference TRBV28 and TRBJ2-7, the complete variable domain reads DVKVTQSSRYLVKRTGEKVFLECVQDMDHENMFWYRQDPGLGLRLIYFSYDVKMKEKGDIPEGYSVSREKKERFSLILESASTNQTSMYLCASNIGGLPPEQYFGPGTRLTVT.

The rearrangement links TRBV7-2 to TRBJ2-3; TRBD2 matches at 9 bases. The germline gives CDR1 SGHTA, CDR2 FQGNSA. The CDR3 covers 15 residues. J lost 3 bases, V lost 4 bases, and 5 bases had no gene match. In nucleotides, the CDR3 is TGTGCCAGCAGCTCCCAGCGGGGGGTGACAGATACGCAGTATTTT. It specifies CASSSQRGVTDTQYF.

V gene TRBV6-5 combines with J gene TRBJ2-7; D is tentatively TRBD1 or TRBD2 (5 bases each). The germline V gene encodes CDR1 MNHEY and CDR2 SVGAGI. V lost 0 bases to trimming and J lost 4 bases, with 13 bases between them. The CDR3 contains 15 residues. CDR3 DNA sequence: TGTGCCAGCAGTTACTCGAGATATGAGGGGTACGAGCAGTACTTC. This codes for CASSYSRYEGYEQYF.

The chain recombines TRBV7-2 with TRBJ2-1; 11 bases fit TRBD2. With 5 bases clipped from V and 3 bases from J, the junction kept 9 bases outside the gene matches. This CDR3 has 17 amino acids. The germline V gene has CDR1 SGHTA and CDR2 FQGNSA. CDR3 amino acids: CASSPYGGTSGYNEQFF. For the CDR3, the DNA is TGTGCCAGCAGCCCATATGGTGGGACTAGCGGCTACAATGAGCAGTTCTTC.

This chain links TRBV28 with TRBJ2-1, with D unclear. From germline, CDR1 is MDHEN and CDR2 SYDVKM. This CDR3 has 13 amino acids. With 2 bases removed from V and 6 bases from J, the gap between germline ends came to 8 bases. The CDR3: CASSLLGRNEQFF. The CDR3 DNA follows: TGTGCCAGCAGTTTACTCGGCCGCAATGAGCAGTTCTTC.

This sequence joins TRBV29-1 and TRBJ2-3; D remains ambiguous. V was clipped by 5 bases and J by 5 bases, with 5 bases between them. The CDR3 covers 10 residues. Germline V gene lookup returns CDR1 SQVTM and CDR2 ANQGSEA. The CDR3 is CSVFEDTQYF. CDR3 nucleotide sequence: TGCAGCGTTTTTGAAGATACGCAGTATTTT.

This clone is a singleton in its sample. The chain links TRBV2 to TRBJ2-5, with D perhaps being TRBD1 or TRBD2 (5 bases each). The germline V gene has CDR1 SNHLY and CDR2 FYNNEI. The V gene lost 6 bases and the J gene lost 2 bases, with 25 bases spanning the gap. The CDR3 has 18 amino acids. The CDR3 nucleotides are TGTGCCAGCAGACGAAGCACCGGGACCAACCTTATACAAGAGACCCAGTACTTC. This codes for CASRRSTGTNLIQETQYF.

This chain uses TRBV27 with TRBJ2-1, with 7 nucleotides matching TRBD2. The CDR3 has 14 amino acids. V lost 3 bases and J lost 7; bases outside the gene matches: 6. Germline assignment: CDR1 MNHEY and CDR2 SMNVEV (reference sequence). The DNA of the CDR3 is TGTGCCAGCAGTTTGGCGGGAGCGGGAAATGAGCAGTTCTTC. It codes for CASSLAGAGNEQFF.

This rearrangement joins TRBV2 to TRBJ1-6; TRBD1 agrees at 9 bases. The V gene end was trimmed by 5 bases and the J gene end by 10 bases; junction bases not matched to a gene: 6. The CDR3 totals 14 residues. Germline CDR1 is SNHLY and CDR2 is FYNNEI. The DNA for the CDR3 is TGTGCCAGCAGTCCCCGGACAGGGGTGTCACCCCTCCACTTT. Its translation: CASSPRTGVSPLHF.

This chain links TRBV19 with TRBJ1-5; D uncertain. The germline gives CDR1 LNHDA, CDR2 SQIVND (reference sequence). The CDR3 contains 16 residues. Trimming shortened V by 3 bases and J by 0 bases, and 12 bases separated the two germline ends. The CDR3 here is CASSIPGVYSNQPQHF. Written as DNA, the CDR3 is TGTGCCAGTAGTATCCCCGGGGTATATAGCAATCAGCCCCAGCATTTT.

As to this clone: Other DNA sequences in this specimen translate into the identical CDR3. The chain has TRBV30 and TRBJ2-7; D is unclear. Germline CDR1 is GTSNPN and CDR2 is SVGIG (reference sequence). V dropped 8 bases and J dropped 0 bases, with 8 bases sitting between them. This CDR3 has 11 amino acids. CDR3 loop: CAGDTSYEQYF. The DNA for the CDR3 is TGTGCCGGAGACACCTCCTACGAGCAGTACTTC.

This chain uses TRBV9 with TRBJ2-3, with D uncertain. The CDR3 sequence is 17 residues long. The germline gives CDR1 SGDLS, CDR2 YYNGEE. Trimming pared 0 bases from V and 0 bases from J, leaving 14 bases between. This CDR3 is CASSVGATDRSTDTQYF. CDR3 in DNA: TGTGCCAGCAGCGTAGGAGCTACTGACCGAAGCACAGATACGCAGTATTTT.

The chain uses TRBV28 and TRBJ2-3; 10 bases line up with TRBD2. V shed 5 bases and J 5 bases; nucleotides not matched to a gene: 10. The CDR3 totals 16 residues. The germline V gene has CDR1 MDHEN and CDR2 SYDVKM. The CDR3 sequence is CASSRVSGRAKDTQYF. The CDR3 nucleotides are TGTGCCAGCAGTAGGGTGAGCGGGAGGGCCAAAGATACGCAGTATTTT.

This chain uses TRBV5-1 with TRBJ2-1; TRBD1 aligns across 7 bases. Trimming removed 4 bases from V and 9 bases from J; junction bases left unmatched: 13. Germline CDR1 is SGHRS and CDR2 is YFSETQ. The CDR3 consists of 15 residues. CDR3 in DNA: TGCGCCAGCAGCCAGATAAGCAGAGGGGGCAGTGAGCAGTTCTTC. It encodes CASSQISRGGSEQFF.

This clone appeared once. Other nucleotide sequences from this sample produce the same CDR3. CDR3 bases: TGTGCCATCAGTGAGTTCCAAGAGACCCAGTACTTC. It encodes CAISEFQETQYF. V and J are TRBV10-3 and TRBJ2-5, with D unclear. From germline, CDR1 is ENHRY and CDR2 SYGVKD. This CDR3 contains 12 residues. Trimming cost V 1 base and J 1 base, with 1 base left between them.

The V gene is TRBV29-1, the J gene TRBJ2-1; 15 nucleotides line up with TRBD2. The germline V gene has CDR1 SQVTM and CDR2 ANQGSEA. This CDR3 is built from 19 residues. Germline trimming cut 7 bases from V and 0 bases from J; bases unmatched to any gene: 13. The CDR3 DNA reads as TGCAGCGCGGGGGGGACTAGCGGGAGGACCCAAGGCTCCTACAATGAGCAGTTCTTC. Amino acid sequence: CSAGGTSGRTQGSYNEQFF.

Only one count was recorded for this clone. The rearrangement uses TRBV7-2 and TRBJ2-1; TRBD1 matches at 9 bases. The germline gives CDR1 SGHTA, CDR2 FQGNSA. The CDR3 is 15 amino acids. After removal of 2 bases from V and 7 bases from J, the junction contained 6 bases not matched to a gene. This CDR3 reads CASSLRTGVGNEQFF. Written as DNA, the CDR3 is TGTGCCAGCAGCTTACGGACAGGGGTGGGGAATGAGCAGTTCTTC.

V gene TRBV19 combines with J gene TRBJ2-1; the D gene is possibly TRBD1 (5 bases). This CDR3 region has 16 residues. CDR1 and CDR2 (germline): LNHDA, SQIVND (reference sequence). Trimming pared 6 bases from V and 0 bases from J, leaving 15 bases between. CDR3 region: CASSMQGRSSYNEQFF. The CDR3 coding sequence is TGTGCCAGTAGCATGCAGGGCCGCTCCTCCTACAATGAGCAGTTCTTC.